The rows below give T cell receptor beta chains drawn from one sample of a study of persistence of HIV-infected CD4 T cells. Their antigens are not known. Clones were read by immunoSEQ multiplex PCR, and TCRdb kept only the in-frame ones, dropping some. The table shows some 50,000 clones, with approximately 90% occurring only once. The specimen was CD4+ T cells sorted from PBMCs after 18-hour stimulation, collected from a patient who received antiretroviral therapy. The receptor set was obtained from an adult woman with HIV who was CMV-seropositive. Both conserved end residues are part of each CDR3. D genes are given only for firm matches. A row's size may be missing; if present it is once, few, many or a size class.

j_call v_call cdr3_length d_call clone_size cdr3_nt cdr3_aa
TRBJ1-3 TRBV18 14 - - TGTGCCAGCTCACCGGGACTCTCTGGAAACACCATATATTTT CASSPGLSGNTIYF
TRBJ1-5 TRBV3-1/TRBV3-2 16 - - TGTGCCAGCAGCCCCCGTGGAGGGGTCGGCAATCAGCCCCAGCATTTT CASSPRGGVGNQPQHF
TRBJ2-3 TRBV10-3 12 - - TGTGCCATCAGTGAGTCGGGGGAAGAGGAGTATTTT CAISESGEEEYF
TRBJ1-4 TRBV19 13 - - TGTGCCAGTAGGGGGAGGACTAATGAAAAACTGTTTTTT CASRGRTNEKLFF
TRBJ1-1 TRBV30 9 - - TGTGCCTGGAGCCGGGAAGCTTTCTTT CAWSREAFF
TRBJ2-7 TRBV28 14 - - TGTGCCAGCAGTTTATCTGGGAAACGCTACGAGCAGTACTTC CASSLSGKRYEQYF
TRBJ2-3 TRBV5-1 14 - - TGCGCCAGCATGGGGACTGTGAGCACAGATACGCAGTATTTT CASMGTVSTDTQYF
TRBJ2-1 TRBV5-1 16 - - TGCGCCAGCACCCTAAGTCCCCTAGGTTCATACAATGAGCAGTTCTTC CASTLSPLGSYNEQFF
TRBJ1-2 TRBV9 15 - - TGTGCCAGCACCTCCGGGTCACTAAGTGGCTATGGCTACACCTTC CASTSGSLSGYGYTF
TRBJ1-2 TRBV6-1 13 TRBD1 - TGTGCCAGCAGGCTCGCAGGGGGCGTCGGCTACACCTTC CASRLAGGVGYTF
TRBJ1-5 TRBV19 15 - - TGTGCCAGTAGTATAGTTATCAGTGCCGGTCAGCCCCAGCATTTT CASSIVISAGQPQHF
TRBJ1-5 TRBV3-1/TRBV3-2 18 - - TGTGCCAGCAGCCAAGGGGGGTCACCAGGAAATAGCAATCAGCCCCAGCATTTT CASSQGGSPGNSNQPQHF
TRBJ1-1 TRBV11-3 15 - once TGTGCCAGCAGCTCCGCTACAGGGATGAACACTGAAGCTTTCTTT CASSSATGMNTEAFF
TRBJ2-1 TRBV30 12 - - TGTGCCTGGAGTGTCCTATTCAATGAGCAGTTCTTC CAWSVLFNEQFF
TRBJ1-5 TRBV19 13 TRBD1 few TGTGCCAGTAGCCGGGACAGAAATCAGCCCCAGCATTTT CASSRDRNQPQHF
TRBJ1-2 TRBV4-2 15 - - TGTGCCAGCAGCGCAAGGGATAGGGAGGGCGTCGGCTACACCTTC CASSARDREGVGYTF
TRBJ1-5 TRBV7-9 12 - - TGTGCCAGCAGCATTAGGGTGCGCGAACCCCGTTTT CASSIRVREPRF
TRBJ1-2 TRBV5-1 15 - - TGCGCCAGCAGCTTGGGGGCATCGGGAGTGTATGGCTACACCTTC CASSLGASGVYGYTF
TRBJ2-3 TRBV18 14 - - TGTGCCAGCTCACCACCTTCGAGCGCAGATACGCAGTATTTT CASSPPSSADTQYF
TRBJ2-5 TRBV28 11 - - TGTGCCAGCAGTTTTTTAGAGACCCAGTACTTC CASSFLETQYF
TRBJ2-7 TRBV7-2 14 TRBD1 - TGTGCCAGCAGCTTAGACAGGGGGCTTTTCGAGCAGTACTTC CASSLDRGLFEQYF
TRBJ1-2 TRBV5-4 17 - - TGTGCCAGCAGCCCCGGGACATTCTACCTTGGGGACTATGGCTACACCTTC CASSPGTFYLGDYGYTF
TRBJ2-6 TRBV19 13 - once TGTGCCAGTATGTTCTCTGGGGCCAACGTCCTGACTTTC CASMFSGANVLTF
TRBJ2-1 TRBV19 13 TRBD1 - TGTGCCAGTAGTAACGGACAGGGCTTTGAGCAGTTCTTC CASSNGQGFEQFF
TRBJ2-1 TRBV6-1 15 - - TGTGCCAGCAGTGAACAACCGGACCTGGACAATGAGCAGTTCTTC CASSEQPDLDNEQFF
TRBJ1-4 TRBV9 16 - - TGTGCCAGCAGCGTAGGTGGGCTAGGGACTAATGAAAAACTGTTTTTT CASSVGGLGTNEKLFF
TRBJ2-3 TRBV6-4 12 - - TGTGCCAGCAGTGACCACACAGATACGCAGTATTTT CASSDHTDTQYF
TRBJ1-4 TRBV28 15 TRBD1 - TGTGCCAGCAGCAGCACAGGGGCGGCTAATGAAAAACTGTTTTTT CASSSTGAANEKLFF
TRBJ2-5 TRBV6-6 13 TRBD2 - TGTGCCAGCAGATCTAGCGGGGAGGGCCCCCAGTACTTC CASRSSGEGPQYF
TRBJ2-1 TRBV19 17 TRBD2 - TGTGCCAGTAGTTCCACCTGGACTAGCGGGAGTAGGGATGAGCAGTTCTTC CASSSTWTSGSRDEQFF
TRBJ1-6 TRBV7-2 17 - - TGTGCCAGCAGCTTAGTTCCGTCCTACTCCTATAATTCACCCCTCCACTTT CASSLVPSYSYNSPLHF
TRBJ2-7 TRBV4-1 15 - - TGCGCCAGCAGCCAACGCGAGCGAGTCAACGACGAGCAGTACTTC CASSQRERVNDEQYF
TRBJ1-5 TRBV6-5 15 - - TGTGCCAGCAGTTACTCGAGGCCCAGCAATCAGCCCCAGCATTTT CASSYSRPSNQPQHF
TRBJ2-7 TRBV3-1/TRBV3-2 14 - - TGTGCCAGCAGCCAAGTTACGGGAAACCACGAGCAGTACTTC CASSQVTGNHEQYF
TRBJ2-4 TRBV7-2 15 - - TGTGCCAGCAGCTCTGAGAGTAGAGGCTTTCACATTCAGTACTTC CASSSESRGFHIQYF
TRBJ1-1 TRBV3-1/TRBV3-2 19 - - TGTGCCAGCAGCCAAGAGACTCTAAACGACACGGTTTTCAACACTGAAGCTTTCTTT CASSQETLNDTVFNTEAFF
TRBJ2-2 TRBV25-1 15 - - TGTGCCAGCACCCCCGGGGGCATAAACACCGGGGAGCTGTTTTTT CASTPGGINTGELFF
TRBJ1-2 TRBV18 13 - - TGTGCCAGCTCACCTGAGAATAACTATGGCTACACCTTC CASSPENNYGYTF
TRBJ1-1 TRBV5-1 14 TRBD1 - TGCGCCAGCAACCCGACAGGGGGCCAAACTGAAGCTTTCTTT CASNPTGGQTEAFF
TRBJ1-2 TRBV28 15 - - TGTGCCAGCAGTTCAGCGGACGGCCTTAACTATGGCTACACCTTC CASSSADGLNYGYTF
TRBJ1-2 TRBV6-2/TRBV6-3 17 TRBD1 - TGTGCCAGCAGTTACTCGTTCGGGACAGGGGGCTTCTATGGCTACACCTTC CASSYSFGTGGFYGYTF
TRBJ2-1 TRBV5-1 15 - - TGCGCCAGCAGGTACGACAGGTACTCCTACAATGAGCAGTTCTTC CASRYDRYSYNEQFF
TRBJ2-1 TRBV29-1 13 - - TGCAGCGTTGATTCTTACTCGGGCAATGAGCAGTTCTTC CSVDSYSGNEQFF
TRBJ1-4 TRBV18 16 TRBD1 once TGTGCCAGCTCACCACCCTGGACAGGGGGAGATGAAAAACTGTTTTTT CASSPPWTGGDEKLFF
TRBJ2-2 TRBV5-1 16 - - TGCGCCAGCAGCTCGGTACCGGGGCAGGGGAAAGGGGAGCTGTTTTTT CASSSVPGQGKGELFF
TRBJ2-3 TRBV5-1 15 TRBD1 - TGCGCCAGCAGCTTGGGGGACAGGGACACAGATACGCAGTATTTT CASSLGDRDTDTQYF
TRBJ1-4 TRBV2 14 - - TGTGCCAGCAGTGATCGCACAACTAATGAAAAACTGTTTTTT CASSDRTTNEKLFF
TRBJ1-2 TRBV4-3 13 - - TGCGCCAGCAGCCAACAGGCGACGGGAGGCTACACCTTC CASSQQATGGYTF
TRBJ1-2 TRBV18 15 TRBD1 - TGTGCCAGCTCACCCTGGGACAGCCGGGCGGATGGCTACACCTTC CASSPWDSRADGYTF
TRBJ2-7 TRBV15 13 - - TGTGCCACCAGCAGAGATAGTAGGTACGAGCAGTACTTC CATSRDSRYEQYF